These T cell receptor beta chains were read from a single sample in a study of T cells in Graves' hyperthyroidism and ophthalmopathy. One entry per CDR3 protein results from TCRdb running MiXCR on the multiplex PCR reads. The sample has 650,000 to 850,000 distinct CDR3 sequences, around 20% seen once. Sequencing was carried out using blood. The receptors derive from a woman aged 45-59 years with Graves' hyperthyroidism that later progressed to Graves' ophthalmopathy. Both conserved end residues are part of each CDR3. D genes are given only for firm matches. Clone size appears in some rows only: once, few, many, or a class for an expanded clone.

J gene,V gene,D gene,clone size,CDR3 DNA,CDR3 protein
TRBJ1-5,TRBV18,TRBD1,NA,TGTGCCAGCTCCCCGACGACAGGGAAAGATCAGCCCCAGCATTTT,CASSPTTGKDQPQHF
TRBJ1-4,TRBV4-1,NA,few,TGCGCCAGCAGCCAAGTCGAGACGGGTGAAAAACTGTTTTTT,CASSQVETGEKLFF
TRBJ1-4,TRBV6-1,NA,few,TGTGCCAGCAGTGTTACCTCGGATCTCGACAGGTTTAATGAAAAACTGTTTTTT,CASSVTSDLDRFNEKLFF
TRBJ2-3,TRBV12-3/TRBV12-4,TRBD2,many,TGTGCCAGCAGCCCTCCTAGCGGGGTTGGGCCAGATACGCAGTATTTT,CASSPPSGVGPDTQYF
TRBJ2-7,TRBV4-1,NA,few,TGCGCCAGCAGCCAAGATCAGGGGAGAAACGAGCAGTACTTC,CASSQDQGRNEQYF
TRBJ1-1,TRBV3-1,NA,few,TGTGCCAGCAGCCAGAAAGATCGCTCCGGGGGGATTCAATGGGTGGACACTGAAGCTTTCTTT,CASSQKDRSGGIQWVDTEAFF
TRBJ2-2,TRBV24-1,NA,NA,TGTGCCACCCTACAGGTGAACACCGGGGAGCTGTTTTTT,CATLQVNTGELFF
TRBJ2-2,TRBV12-3/TRBV12-4,TRBD1,NA,TGTGCCAGCAATTTTGGACAGGGGACGACCGGGGAGCTGTTTTTT,CASNFGQGTTGELFF
TRBJ1-2,TRBV27,NA,few,TGTGCCAGCAGTTCTGCCCGGAGGGGATTCTATGGCTACACCTTC,CASSSARRGFYGYTF
TRBJ1-1,TRBV6-1,NA,many,TGTGCCAGCAGTTCCGAGACTCCGCGGGCAGCTTTCTTT,CASSSETPRAAFF
TRBJ2-3,TRBV6-2/TRBV6-3,TRBD2,NA,TGTGCCAGCAGACGCCCGACTAGCCTCCCAGATACGCAGTATTTT,CASRRPTSLPDTQYF
TRBJ2-1,TRBV12-3/TRBV12-4,NA,few,TGTGCCAGCACGGTCGGGGGACTCGTCTCCTACAATGAGCAGTTCTTC,CASTVGGLVSYNEQFF